This T cell receptor beta chain was documented in a study of blood T cells in healthy people across ages. The V gene end was trimmed by 7 bases and the J gene end by 0 bases; junction bases not matched to a gene: 3. The CDR3 spans 14 residues. The germline V gene has CDR1 MGHDK and CDR2 SYGVNS. With a J-beta primer mix and a sample-barcoded 5' primer, a second PCR ran roughly 6 to 12 cycles. TCRdb re-called the 5' RACE reads through MiXCR, storing one row per CDR3 protein. The data contain 1.5 million to 1.9 million distinct CDR3 sequences, approximately 43% of them seen just once; the ten biggest clones take up approximately 4.1%. Aged roughly 6 to 100, donors were systemically healthy Caucasians from Russia. Every donor provided 7.5 to 10 milliliters of peripheral blood.

The V gene is TRBV25-1, the J gene TRBJ2-4, with TRBD2 matching 7 bases. Material: blood. The TCR comes from a woman aged 18 to 35 in good health. CDR3 DNA sequence: TGTGCCAGCACCGGGGGGACAGCCAAAAACATTCAGTACTTC. Translating it yields CASTGGTAKNIQYF.